This passage covers 32 T cell receptor beta chains from one sample sequenced in a study of blood T cell repertoires in COVID-19. Using immunoSEQ multiplex PCR, the repertoire was profiled, and TCRdb retains in-frame clones only, with some absent. Here the sample spans about 330,000 clones, approximately 82% being singletons. The sample comprised peripheral blood. The receptors here all came from a woman in her fifties or sixties with acute or convalescent COVID-19.

V usage is TRBV27 and J usage is TRBJ2-5; perhaps TRBD1 as D (6 bases). Between the trimmed V and J ends, which lost 2 bases and 5 bases, there was a span of 12 bases. The CDR3 is 14 residues long. Germline values: CDR1 MNHEY, CDR2 SMNVEV (reference sequence). The CDR3: CASSLTQGWETQYF. For the CDR3, the DNA is TGTGCCAGCAGTTTAACACAGGGCTGGGAGACCCAGTACTTC.

The V call is TRBV28, the J call TRBJ2-7; possibly TRBD1 for D (6 bases). Germline V gives CDR1 MDHEN, CDR2 SYDVKM. CDR3 length: 13 amino acids. The V and J ends lost 6 bases and 0 bases respectively, with 9 bases between them. CDR3 sequence (DNA): TGTGCCAGCAGGCGGACAGTCTCCTACGAGCAGTACGTC. Its translation: CASRRTVSYEQYV.

This chain joins TRBV19 and TRBJ2-3, with 11 bases matching TRBD2. The junction had 7 bases not matched to a gene; V was cut back by 2 bases and J by 3 bases. CDR1 is LNHDA, CDR2 SQIVND, per germline (reference sequence). The CDR3 covers 17 residues. CDR3 bases: TGTGCCAGTAGTATAATGGGACTAGCGGTTGGGACAGATACGCAGTATTTT. Translating it yields CASSIMGLAVGTDTQYF.

The rearrangement joins TRBV6-6 to TRBJ2-7; D perhaps matches TRBD1 (6 bases). Germline V gene data show CDR1 as MNHNY and CDR2 as SVGAGI (reference sequence). The CDR3 is 15 residues long. The ends were cut back, 0 bases at V and 2 bases at J, with 11 bases in the middle. The CDR3 sequence: CASSYSSAGAYEQYF. Here the CDR3 DNA reads TGTGCCAGCAGTTACTCGTCGGCAGGGGCCTACGAGCAGTACTTC.

V gene TRBV6-6 combines with J gene TRBJ2-2, with D possibly matching TRBD1 (5 bases). V was shortened by 5 bases and J by 1 base, with 14 bases between the two germline ends. Germline CDR1 and CDR2: MNHNY and SVGAGI (reference sequence). The CDR3 runs 16 residues. The CDR3: CASSPTQAVNTGELFF. The CDR3 DNA is TGTGCCAGCAGTCCGACACAGGCGGTGAACACCGGGGAGCTGTTTTTT.

This chain uses TRBV19 with TRBJ2-2, with no clear D. The V gene lost 2 bases and the J gene lost 0 bases, with 7 bases spanning the gap. The germline CDR1 and CDR2 sequences are LNHDA and SQIVND (reference sequence). This CDR3 comprises 15 residues. CDR3: CASSIWQTNTGELFF. The DNA of the CDR3 is TGTGCCAGTAGTATATGGCAGACGAACACCGGGGAGCTGTTTTTT.

This clone was seen many times. This chain links TRBV7-2 with TRBJ1-2; no firm D call. V shed 5 bases and J shed 4 bases, with 17 bases lying between them. CDR3 length: 15 amino acids. Germline-derived CDR1 and CDR2 are SGHTA and FQGNSA. Here the CDR3 reads CASSPGKDGFYGYTF. CDR3 bases: TGTGCCAGCAGCCCCGGGAAGGATGGGTTCTATGGCTACACCTTC. Variable domain in full (rest from reference TRBV7-2 and TRBJ1-2): GAGVSQSPSNKVTEKGKDVELRCDPISGHTALYWYRQSLGQGLEFLIYFQGNSAPDKSGLPSDRFSAERTGGSVSTLTIQRTQQEDSAVYLCASSPGKDGFYGYTFGSGTRLTVV.

CDR3 nucleotide sequence: TGCAGCGTCGGACAGGGCCCGAGTCAGCCCCAGCATTTT. This gives the protein CSVGQGPSQPQHF. The gene calls are TRBV29-1 and TRBJ1-5, with 8 bases aligning to TRBD1. V trimming: 6 bases; J trimming: 6 bases; junction bases outside the gene matches: 7. Germline V gene sequence: CDR1 SQVTM, CDR2 ANQGSEA. The CDR3 has 13 residues.

The chain couples TRBV6-5 to TRBJ2-5; 9 nucleotides align to TRBD1. The V gene's germline CDR1 is MNHEY and CDR2 SVGAGI. This CDR3 has 13 residues. The V gene end was trimmed by 7 bases and the J gene end by 5 bases; junction bases not matched to a gene: 5. The chain's CDR3 is CASTYRGRETQYF. CDR3 nucleotides: TGTGCCAGCACCTACAGGGGGCGGGAGACCCAGTACTTC.

The sample holds a few counts of this clone. V gene TRBV3-1 (or the pseudogene TRBV3-2) combines with J gene TRBJ2-1; 10 bases agree with TRBD2. Losses at the gene ends were 1 base for V and 5 bases for J; bases not matched to a gene: 2. In germline, CDR1 is LGHDT, CDR2 YNNKEL (reference sequence). This CDR3 has 15 amino acids. The CDR3 region has the DNA TGTGCCAGCAGCCAAGGTAGCGGGGGGAACAATGAGCAGTTCTTC. This codes for CASSQGSGGNNEQFF.

The chain is built from TRBV5-5 and TRBJ2-7, with 7 bases identical to TRBD1. CDR3 length equals 12 residues. Germline CDR1 and CDR2: SGHKS and YYEKEE (reference sequence). J lost 5 bases, V lost 3 bases, and 2 bases had no gene match. The CDR3 spells CASSSTGDEQYV. As DNA, the CDR3 is TGTGCCAGCAGCTCAACAGGGGACGAGCAGTACGTC.

The sample holds a few counts of this clone. This chain uses TRBV5-5 with TRBJ2-2, with D unclear. V lost 4 bases to trimming and J lost 6 bases, with 7 bases between them. Germline CDR1 SGHKS, CDR2 YYEKEE (reference sequence). This CDR3 region has 12 residues. Written as DNA, the CDR3 is TGTGCCAGCAGCGTCCATTCCGGGGAGCTGTTTTTT. Its protein product is CASSVHSGELFF. Complete variable domain (other parts from reference TRBV5-5 and TRBJ2-2): DAGVTQSPTHLIKTRGQQVTLRCSPISGHKSVSWYQQVLGQGPQFIFQYYEKEERGRGNFPDRFSARQFPNYSSELNVNALLLGDSALYLCASSVHSGELFFGEGSRLTVL.

V usage is TRBV5-1 and J usage is TRBJ2-1; TRBD2 aligns across 11 bases. Germline CDR1 and CDR2: SGHRS and YFSETQ. CDR3 size: 18 residues. The ends lost 1 base at V and 0 bases at J; junction bases unmatched: 6. The chain's CDR3 is CASSLISGGASSYNEQFF. CDR3 in DNA: TGCGCCAGCAGCTTGATTAGCGGGGGGGCCAGCTCCTACAATGAGCAGTTCTTC.

This clone was picked up one time. The rearrangement uses TRBV29-1 and TRBJ2-2; 7 nucleotides align to TRBD1. From germline, CDR1 is SQVTM and CDR2 ANQGSEA. Trimming removed 3 bases from V and 4 bases from J; junction bases left unmatched: 5. The CDR3 is 14 amino acids. CDR3 sequence reads: CSVDRGFGTGELFF. The CDR3 DNA sequence: TGCAGCGTTGACAGGGGGTTCGGCACCGGGGAGCTGTTTTTT.

The chain joins TRBV9 to TRBJ1-5, with TRBD1 identical over 9 bases. The junction had 6 bases not matched to a gene; V was cut back by 4 bases and J by 4 bases. This CDR3 comprises 15 residues. From germline, CDR1 is SGDLS and CDR2 YYNGEE. Here the CDR3 DNA reads TGTGCCAGCAGCTTTGGGACAGGGCAAAATCAGCCCCAGCATTTT. Amino acid sequence: CASSFGTGQNQPQHF.

This clone appeared a few times. The chain has TRBV10-1 and TRBJ1-1; 7 bases agree with TRBD1. Germline CDR1 and CDR2: WNHNN and SYGVQD (reference sequence). This CDR3 has 16 amino acids. Trimming took 9 bases from V and 1 from J; bases not matched to a gene: 14. CDR3 residues: CASASSRGLKNTEAFF. For the CDR3, the DNA is TGCGCCAGTGCGTCAAGTAGGGGGCTGAAGAACACTGAAGCTTTCTTT.

In its sample, this clone was seen a few times. The V gene is TRBV5-5, the J gene TRBJ1-1; 7 bases are a match to TRBD1. V dropped 5 bases and J dropped 0; count of bases not matched to a gene: 7. This CDR3 spans 15 amino acids. CDR1 and CDR2 (germline): SGHKS, YYEKEE (reference sequence). The CDR3 loop is CASSTGDAMNTEAFF. In DNA form, the CDR3 reads TGTGCCAGCAGTACAGGGGATGCGATGAACACTGAAGCTTTCTTT.

The J gene is TRBJ1-1, the V gene TRBV5-4; 8 positions agree with TRBD1. Germline trimming cut 0 bases from V and 6 bases from J; bases unmatched to any gene: 10. The CDR3 consists of 16 residues. CDR1 and CDR2 (germline): SGHNT, YYREEE (reference sequence). CDR3 sequence (DNA): TGTGCCAGCAGCTTGGCCGGACAGGGAGGTAGAGCTGAAGCTTTCTTT. Amino acids: CASSLAGQGGRAEAFF.

The genes are TRBV14 and TRBJ1-2; D not certain. CDR1 is SGHDN, CDR2 FVKESK, per germline. The CDR3 extends over 14 amino acids. Trimming took 0 bases from V and 5 from J, leaving 10 bases between them. The CDR3 reads CASSQDGRSYGYTF. The DNA for the CDR3 is TGTGCCAGCAGCCAAGATGGCAGATCTTATGGCTACACCTTC.

The V gene is TRBV7-9, the J gene TRBJ1-3, with D uncertain. Germline values: CDR1 SEHNR, CDR2 FQNEAQ (reference sequence). The CDR3 has 12 amino acids. The ends were cut back, 5 bases at V and 1 base at J, with 3 bases in the middle. The CDR3 bases are TGTGCCAGCAGCACTTCTGGAAACACCATATATTTT. It yields the protein CASSTSGNTIYF.

This clone was seen a single time. This rearrangement joins TRBV23-1 to TRBJ1-1; D is possibly TRBD1 (6 bases). Being an ORF, TRBV23-1 has a function that is uncertain. The CDR3 totals 14 residues. The CDR3 loop is CNQTRTPGETEAFF. Here the CDR3 DNA reads TGCAACCAAACCCGGACACCAGGGGAAACTGAAGCTTTCTTT.

The rearrangement joins TRBV10-1 to TRBJ1-2; D call uncertain. Trimming pared 0 bases from V and 5 bases from J, leaving 7 bases between. The CDR3 has 13 amino acids. In germline, CDR1 is WNHNN, CDR2 SYGVQD (reference sequence). The CDR3 is CASSESGHYGYTF. The CDR3 DNA reads TGCGCCAGCAGTGAGTCGGGCCATTATGGCTACACCTTC.

The chain joins TRBV5-1 to TRBJ1-1, with D possibly TRBD1 on 6 matching bases. CDR3 length: 13 residues. The V end was cut by 0 bases, the J end by 6 bases, with 9 bases between. The V gene's germline CDR1 is SGHRS and CDR2 YFSETQ. CDR3 sequence reads: CASSLAGAAEAFF. CDR3 DNA: TGCGCCAGCAGCTTGGCAGGGGCCGCTGAAGCTTTCTTT.

The V gene is TRBV5-1, the J gene TRBJ2-5; D is possibly TRBD1 (6 bases). The length of the CDR3 is 14 residues. Trimming shortened V by 5 bases and J by 3 bases, and 14 bases separated the two germline ends. Germline CDR1 and CDR2: SGHRS and YFSETQ. Written as DNA, the CDR3 is TGCGCCAGCAGATCGGGACACGGGGAAGAGACCCAGTACTTC. Translating gives CASRSGHGEETQYF.

This clone was seen only once. The chain couples TRBV10-3 to TRBJ2-1; 9 bases map to TRBD2. Unmatched junction bases numbered 13, after V lost 5 bases and J lost 5 bases. CDR3 length: 17 amino acids. From germline, CDR1 is ENHRY and CDR2 SYGVKD. CDR3 amino acids: CAISPTLPTSGNNEQFF. The DNA of the CDR3 is TGTGCCATCAGTCCGACCCTACCGACTAGCGGAAACAATGAGCAGTTCTTC.

This sequence joins TRBV30 and TRBJ1-3, with D possibly being TRBD1 (5 bases). V was trimmed by 5 bases and J by 9 bases, leaving 8 bases between them. The germline V gene encodes CDR1 GTSNPN and CDR2 SVGIG (reference sequence). The CDR3 loop spans 10 amino acids. CDR3 in amino acids: CAWGGSTIYF. CDR3 nucleotides: TGTGCCTGGGGGGGGTCCACCATATATTTT.

The rearrangement uses TRBV14 and TRBJ1-6, with D possibly TRBD1 on 5 matching bases. The CDR3 extends over 13 amino acids. The V and J ends lost 11 bases and 9 bases respectively, with 17 bases between them. The germline V gene encodes CDR1 SGHDN and CDR2 FVKESK. The CDR3 loop reads CAQGASRGSPLHF. CDR3 nucleotide sequence: TGTGCCCAAGGGGCATCCAGAGGTTCACCCCTCCACTTT.

The gene calls are TRBV27 and TRBJ2-4, with TRBD2 as a possible D gene (5 bases). CDR1 and CDR2 (germline): MNHEY, SMNVEV (reference sequence). V lost 4 bases and J lost 5, with 9 bases in between. The CDR3 contains 13 residues. CDR3: CASSSHGENIQYF. The CDR3 bases are TGTGCCAGCAGTTCCCACGGGGAAAACATTCAGTACTTC.

The CDR3 bases are TGCAGTGCTAGTACTAGCGGGATCTCCGGGGAGCTGTTTTTT. Amino acid sequence: CSASTSGISGELFF. The chain couples TRBV20-1 to TRBJ2-2; TRBD2 aligns across 10 bases. The CDR3 extends over 14 amino acids. The germline V gene has CDR1 DFQATT and CDR2 SNEGSKA (reference sequence). V shed 3 bases and J 6 bases; nucleotides not matched to a gene: 4.

This chain joins TRBV2 and TRBJ1-2; D remains unclear. Between the trimmed V and J ends, which lost 1 base and 6 bases, there was a span of 9 bases. This CDR3 is built from 13 residues. Germline values: CDR1 SNHLY, CDR2 FYNNEI. CDR3 bases: TGTGCCAGCAGTGAAGTGAGGGAAAATGGCTACACCTTC. Translating it yields CASSEVRENGYTF.

As regards this clone: This specimen includes other DNA sequences encoding the same CDR3. This chain links TRBV2 with TRBJ1-1; a possible D gene is TRBD1 (5 bases). In germline, CDR1 is SNHLY, CDR2 FYNNEI. V dropped 3 bases and J dropped 1 base, with 6 bases sitting between them. The length of the CDR3 is 13 residues. The CDR3 DNA is TGTGCCAGCAGTGATCAGGGGAACACTGAAGCTTTCTTT. It specifies CASSDQGNTEAFF.

The rearrangement joins TRBV27 to TRBJ1-2, with TRBD1 matching 10 bases. The germline V gene has CDR1 MNHEY and CDR2 SMNVEV (reference sequence). The CDR3 is 14 residues long. The V gene end was trimmed by 3 bases and the J gene end by 7 bases; junction bases not matched to a gene: 5. Here the CDR3 DNA reads TGTGCCAGCAGTTTTAGGGACAGGGGTTCTGGCTACACCTTC. This codes for CASSFRDRGSGYTF.